This TCR beta chain was retrieved from a study of CD8 T cell repertoires and HIV-1 epitope variants. Study background: A roughly ten-day culture received IL-2, IL-7 and IL-15 on days 3 and 7.

V lost 6 bases, J lost 0 bases, and 15 bases lay in between. Germline V gene lookup returns CDR1 SGHAT and CDR2 FQNNGV. The CDR3 is 16 amino acids. Study-wide results and limits: Nine TCR beta clonotypes were antigen-specific, 5 to 7 apparently recognizing autologous or escape variants.

TCR beta CDR3 was sequenced at survey depth on immunoSEQ. The repertoire was sequenced with immunoSEQ multiplex PCR; TCRdb's copy has only in-frame clones and lacks some. This sample has about 5,300 clones; approximately 65% occur once, and the top ten carry over 35%. Details on this clone: Its antigen is currently unknown.

The sample was cultured CD8+ T cells derived from PBMCs. The TCR was taken from a male donor with HIV. The chain employs TRBV11-2 and TRBJ1-3; D is ambiguous. The CDR3 DNA is TGTGCCAGCAGGGCCGTTGACGGCCACTCTGGAAACACCATATATTTT. The encoded protein is CASRAVDGHSGNTIYF.